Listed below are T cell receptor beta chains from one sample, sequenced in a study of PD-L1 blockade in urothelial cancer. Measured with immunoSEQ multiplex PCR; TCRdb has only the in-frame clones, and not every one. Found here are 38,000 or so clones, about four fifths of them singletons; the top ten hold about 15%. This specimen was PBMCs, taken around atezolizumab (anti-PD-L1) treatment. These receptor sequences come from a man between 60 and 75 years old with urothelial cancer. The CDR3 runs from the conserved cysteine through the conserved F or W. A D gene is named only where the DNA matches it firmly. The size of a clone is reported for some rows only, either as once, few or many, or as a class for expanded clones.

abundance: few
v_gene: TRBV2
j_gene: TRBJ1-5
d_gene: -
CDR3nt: TGTGCCAGCAGTGAGTGGGGGGGCGGGAATCAGCCCCAGCATTTT
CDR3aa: CASSEWGGGNQPQHF

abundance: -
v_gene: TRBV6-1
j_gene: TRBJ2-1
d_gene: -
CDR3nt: TGTGCCAGCAGTGAGGAGGGGGACAGAAGGAATGAGCAGTTCTTC
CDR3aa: CASSEEGDRRNEQFF

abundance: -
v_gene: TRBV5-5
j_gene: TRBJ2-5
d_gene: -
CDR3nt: TGTGCCAGCAGCGAATGGGAGCAAGAAGAGACCCAGTACTTC
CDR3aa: CASSEWEQEETQYF

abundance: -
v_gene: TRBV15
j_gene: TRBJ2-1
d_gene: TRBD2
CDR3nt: TGTGCCACCAGCGGACTAGCGGGGGCTCACTCCTACAATGAGCAGTTCTTC
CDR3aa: CATSGLAGAHSYNEQFF

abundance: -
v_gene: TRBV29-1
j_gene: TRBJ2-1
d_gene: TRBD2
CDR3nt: TGCAGCGTTGAAGATCGCCTAGCGGGGGGACGGGGTGAGCAGTTCTTC
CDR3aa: CSVEDRLAGGRGEQFF

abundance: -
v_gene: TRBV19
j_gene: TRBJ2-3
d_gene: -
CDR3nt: TGTGCCAGTAGTGCCCGGACTCAACTAAGCACAGATACGCAGTATTTT
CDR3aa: CASSARTQLSTDTQYF

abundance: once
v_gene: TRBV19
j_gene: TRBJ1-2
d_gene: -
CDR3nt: TGTGCCAGTAGCCCGATCTTAGGTGAGACAGCCACCGGCTACACCTTC
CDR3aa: CASSPILGETATGYTF

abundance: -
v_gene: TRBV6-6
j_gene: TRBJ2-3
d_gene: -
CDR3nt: TGTGCCAGCAGTTACTCTGGAGTTGCGTCAGATACGCAGTATTTT
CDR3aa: CASSYSGVASDTQYF

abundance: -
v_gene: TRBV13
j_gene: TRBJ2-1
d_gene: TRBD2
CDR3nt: TGTGCCAGCCGACTAGCGGGAGGTGGGAATGAGCAGTTCTTC
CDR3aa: CASRLAGGGNEQFF

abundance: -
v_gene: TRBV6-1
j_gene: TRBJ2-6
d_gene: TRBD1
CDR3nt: TGTGCCAGCAGTGACAGGGGGCTCTCTGGGGCCAACGTCCTGACTTTC
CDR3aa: CASSDRGLSGANVLTF

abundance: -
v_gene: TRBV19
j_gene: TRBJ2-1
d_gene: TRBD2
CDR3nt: TGTGCCAGTAGCCCCCAGCGGGGGGACTCCTACAATGAGCAGTTCTTC
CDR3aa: CASSPQRGDSYNEQFF

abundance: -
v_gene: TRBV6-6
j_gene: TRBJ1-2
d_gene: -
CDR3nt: TGTGCCAGCAGTTACTCGGCGACAGACTATGGCTACACCTTC
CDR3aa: CASSYSATDYGYTF

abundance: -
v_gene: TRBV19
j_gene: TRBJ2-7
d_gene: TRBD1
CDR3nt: TGTGCCAGTAGCCTAAGAGGGGGAACCGGGACAGCCTTCTACGAGCAGTACTTC
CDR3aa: CASSLRGGTGTAFYEQYF

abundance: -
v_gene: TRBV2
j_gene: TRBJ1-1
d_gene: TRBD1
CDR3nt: TGTGCCAGCAGCAGGGGGCCGCTTAACACTGAAGCTTTCTTT
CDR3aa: CASSRGPLNTEAFF

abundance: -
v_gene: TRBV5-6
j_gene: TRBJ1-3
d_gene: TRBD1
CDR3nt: TGTGCCAGCAGCTTGGATGGGACAGGCCGCTCTGGAAACACCATATATTTT
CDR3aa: CASSLDGTGRSGNTIYF

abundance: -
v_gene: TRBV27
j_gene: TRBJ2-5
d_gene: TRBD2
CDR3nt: TGTGCCAGCAGTTTACTGACTAGCGGGAGGTTTGAGGAGACCCAGTACTTC
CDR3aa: CASSLLTSGRFEETQYF

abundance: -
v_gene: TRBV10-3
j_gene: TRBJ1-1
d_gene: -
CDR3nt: TGTGCCACCACGTGGGGAGAACGGGACACTGAAGCTTTCTTT
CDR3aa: CATTWGERDTEAFF

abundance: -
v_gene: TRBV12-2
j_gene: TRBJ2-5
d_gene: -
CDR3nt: TGTGCAAGTCGCTTAGCACGACAGGGGCTCCAAGAGACCCAGTACTTC
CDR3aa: CASRLARQGLQETQYF

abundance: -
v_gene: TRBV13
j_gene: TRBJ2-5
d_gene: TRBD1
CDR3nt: TGTGCCAGCAGCTTACTCGGACAGGGGGCGAGGGAGACCCAGTACTTC
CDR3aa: CASSLLGQGARETQYF

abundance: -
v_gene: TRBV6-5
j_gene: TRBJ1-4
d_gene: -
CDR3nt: TGTGCCAGCAGTGAAAGGGGCGAAAAACTGTTTTTT
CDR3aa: CASSERGEKLFF

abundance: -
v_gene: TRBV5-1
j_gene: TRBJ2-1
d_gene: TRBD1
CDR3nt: TGCGCCAGCAGCCCGGGGACAGGGCGGGGTGAGCAGTTCTTC
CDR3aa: CASSPGTGRGEQFF

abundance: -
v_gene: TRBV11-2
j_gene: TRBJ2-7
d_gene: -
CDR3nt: TGTGCCAGCAGCTCAGGGGTCCACGAGCAGTACTTC
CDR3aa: CASSSGVHEQYF

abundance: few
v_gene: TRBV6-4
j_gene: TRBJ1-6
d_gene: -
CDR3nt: TGTGCCAGCAGGGATCAAGTACAGGGCAGGAATTCACCCCTCCACTTT
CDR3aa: CASRDQVQGRNSPLHF

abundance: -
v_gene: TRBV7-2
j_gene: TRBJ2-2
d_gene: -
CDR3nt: TGTGCCAGCAGCGGGATGCCAGGGTCCGGGGAGCTGTTTTTT
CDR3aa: CASSGMPGSGELFF

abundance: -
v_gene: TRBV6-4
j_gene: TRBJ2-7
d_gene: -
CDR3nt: TGTGCCAGCAGTGATGTAATTATCGACGAGCAGTACTTC
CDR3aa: CASSDVIIDEQYF

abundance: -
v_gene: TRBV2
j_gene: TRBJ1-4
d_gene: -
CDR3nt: TGTGCCAGCAGTGGAGGCTTCCGGGAAAAACTGTTTTTT
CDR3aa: CASSGGFREKLFF

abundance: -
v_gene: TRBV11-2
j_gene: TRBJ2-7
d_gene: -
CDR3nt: TGTGCCAGCAGCCAAACCGACTCTCCCTACGAGCAGTACTTC
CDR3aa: CASSQTDSPYEQYF

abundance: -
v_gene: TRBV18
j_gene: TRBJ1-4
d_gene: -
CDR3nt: TGTGCCAGCTCACCTAGACAGTCCGCAACTAATGAAAAACTGTTTTTT
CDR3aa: CASSPRQSATNEKLFF

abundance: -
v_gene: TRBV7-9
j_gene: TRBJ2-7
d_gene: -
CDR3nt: TGTGCCAGCAGCTTAACCCCGACGGGGGAGCAGTACTTC
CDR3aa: CASSLTPTGEQYF

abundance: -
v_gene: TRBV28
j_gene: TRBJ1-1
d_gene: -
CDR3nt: TGTGCCAGCAGACGGAGCACTGAAGCTTTCTTT
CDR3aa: CASRRSTEAFF

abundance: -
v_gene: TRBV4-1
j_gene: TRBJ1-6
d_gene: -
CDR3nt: TGCGCCAGCAGCACCTTCTCAGAGGGGGTTTCACCCCTCCACTTT
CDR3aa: CASSTFSEGVSPLHF

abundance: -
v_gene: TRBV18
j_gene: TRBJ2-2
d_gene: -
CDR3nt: TGTGCCAGCTCACCGGGACAGAACACCGGGGAGCTGTTTTTT
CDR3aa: CASSPGQNTGELFF

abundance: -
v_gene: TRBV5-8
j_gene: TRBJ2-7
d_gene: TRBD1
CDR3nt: TGTGCCAGCAGCACGCAGGGGGCGGTCTACGAGCAGTACTTC
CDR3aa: CASSTQGAVYEQYF

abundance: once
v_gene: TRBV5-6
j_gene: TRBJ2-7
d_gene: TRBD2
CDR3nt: TGTGCCAGCAGCTCTTCGACTAGCGGAAGAGGTCCTTCCTACGAGCAGTACTTC
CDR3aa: CASSSSTSGRGPSYEQYF

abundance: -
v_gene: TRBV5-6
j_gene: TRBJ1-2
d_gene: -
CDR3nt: TGTGCCAGCACTCCCAGGCGTAACTATGGCTACACCTTC
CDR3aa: CASTPRRNYGYTF

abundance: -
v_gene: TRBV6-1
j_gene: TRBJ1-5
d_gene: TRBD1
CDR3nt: TGTGCCAGCAGTGCGGACAGGGTGAATCAGCCCCAGCATTTT
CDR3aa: CASSADRVNQPQHF

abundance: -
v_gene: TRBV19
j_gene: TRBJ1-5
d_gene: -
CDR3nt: TGTGCCAGTAGTATGATGAGGGGCAATCAGCCCCAGCATTTT
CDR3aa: CASSMMRGNQPQHF

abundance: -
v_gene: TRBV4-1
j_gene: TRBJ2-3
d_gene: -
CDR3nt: TGCGCCAGCAGCCCCGAATGGGAGAATACGCAGTATTTT
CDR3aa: CASSPEWENTQYF